These 23 T cell receptor beta chains were sequenced from one sample in a study of identical twins. TCRdb re-called the 5' RACE reads through MiXCR, storing one row per CDR3 protein. The sample lists fewer than 450,000 distinct CDR3 sequences, approximately 9.1% occurring once. Sequencing input: naive T cells sorted from blood. Receptor source: a woman aged 50 to 60 in good health.

This clonotype occurred a few times. The rearrangement joins TRBV5-1 to TRBJ2-1; 12 bases are shared with TRBD1. J gave up 1 base and V 3 bases, and 11 bases lay outside the gene matches. This CDR3 region has 19 residues. CDR1 is SGHRS and CDR2 is YFSETQ in the germline V gene. The CDR3 nucleotides read TGCGCCAGCAGCTCCGTGGGACAGGGGGCCGTTGGGTCCTACAATGAGCAGTTCTTC. As protein: CASSSVGQGAVGSYNEQFF.

This clonotype was counted ten times or more. This chain joins TRBV10-3 and TRBJ2-3; no clear D gene. From germline, CDR1 is ENHRY and CDR2 SYGVKD. V shed 2 bases and J shed 2 bases, with 17 bases lying between them. This CDR3 is 17 amino acids long. The CDR3, as DNA: TGTGCCATCAGTGAGGAATCCCGTCGAGTGAACACAGATACGCAGTATTTT. It codes for CAISEESRRVNTDTQYF.

This clonotype has at least ten counts. The chain employs TRBV12-3 or TRBV12-4 and TRBJ1-2; maybe TRBD1 (6 bases). With 10 bases removed from V and 8 bases from J, the gap between germline ends came to 14 bases. CDR3 length: 11 residues. This CDR3 reads CATSGTSGYTF. Written as DNA, the CDR3 is TGTGCCACCTCCGGGACAAGCGGCTACACCTTC.

This clonotype occurred many times. The genes are TRBV5-1 and TRBJ1-3; D not resolved. The CDR3 has 14 residues. The germline CDR1 and CDR2 sequences are SGHRS and YFSETQ. Trimming left V 0 bases short and J 4 bases short, with 8 bases between. CDR3 loop: CASSLGTPGNTIYF. In nucleotides, the CDR3 is TGCGCCAGCAGCTTGGGGACTCCCGGAAACACCATATATTTT.

This clonotype has at least ten counts. V gene TRBV7-9 combines with J gene TRBJ2-1; D possibly corresponds to TRBD1 (5 bases). CDR1 is SEHNR and CDR2 is FQNEAQ in the germline V gene (reference sequence). The CDR3 consists of 15 residues. The V end was cut by 1 base, the J end by 8 bases, with 15 bases between. The CDR3 DNA reads TGTGCCAGCAGCTTAGTTACAGGTTCGGTCCATGAGCAGTTCTTC. Translated, it gives CASSLVTGSVHEQFF.

The chain joins TRBV27 to TRBJ2-7; D is ambiguous. CDR3 length: 13 residues. V was shortened by 2 bases and J by 0 bases, with 5 bases between the two germline ends. Per germline, CDR1 MNHEY and CDR2 SMNVEV (reference sequence). CDR3 coding DNA: TGTGCCAGCAGTTTAGAGGCCTCCTACGAGCAGTACTTC. As protein: CASSLEASYEQYF.

This chain links TRBV11-2 with TRBJ2-7; D possibly uses TRBD1 or TRBD2 (5 bases each). Trimming cost V 7 bases and J 0 bases, with 16 bases left between them. The CDR3 has 15 amino acids. Per germline, CDR1 SGHAT and CDR2 FQNNGV. The CDR3 bases are TGTGCCAGCACAACATCTCTCGGGGCCTCCTACGAGCAGTACTTC. Translating gives CASTTSLGASYEQYF.

The chain recombines TRBV5-6 with TRBJ2-5; TRBD1 aligns across 10 bases. This CDR3 comprises 16 residues. Germline CDR1 and CDR2: SGHDT and YYEEEE. J was trimmed by 2 bases and V by 2 bases; bases with no gene match: 6. The CDR3 is CASSFPTGQGQETQYF. In nucleotides, the CDR3 is TGTGCCAGCAGCTTTCCTACGGGACAGGGGCAAGAGACCCAGTACTTC.

The chain couples TRBV7-9 to TRBJ1-5, with TRBD1 identical over 8 bases. The ends lost 5 bases at V and 2 bases at J; junction bases unmatched: 8. This CDR3 has 16 amino acids. Looked up from germline, CDR1 is SEHNR and CDR2 is FQNEAQ (reference sequence). CDR3 bases: TGTGCCAGCAGCCTAACACCGGGACAGGGCAATCAGCCCCAGCATTTT. Its protein is CASSLTPGQGNQPQHF.

The V call is TRBV6-2 or TRBV6-3, the J call TRBJ2-7; D is unclear. The CDR3 spans 13 residues. Trimming took off 5 bases at V and 7 bases at J, with 15 bases between the two ends. Germline V gene lookup returns CDR1 MNHEY and CDR2 SVGEGT. CDR3 in amino acids: CASSGSAFGEQYF. CDR3 sequence (DNA): TGTGCCAGCAGTGGAAGCGCCTTTGGGGAGCAGTACTTC.

In this sample, this clonotype turned up a few times. The CDR3 spells CATSTPEFAEAFF. The CDR3 DNA reads TGTGCCACCAGTACACCAGAGTTCGCTGAAGCTTTCTTT. The J gene is TRBJ1-1, the V gene TRBV15; no clear D. Germline V CDR1 and CDR2: LNHNV, YYDKDF (reference sequence). This CDR3 spans 13 amino acids. V gave up 6 bases and J gave up 6 bases, with 14 bases separating them.

This clonotype was found a few times. This chain joins TRBV10-1 and TRBJ2-1, with 7 bases that match TRBD1. V trimming: 2 bases; J trimming: 6 bases; junction bases outside the gene matches: 13. This CDR3 has 17 amino acids. Germline V gives CDR1 WNHNN, CDR2 SYGVQD (reference sequence). As DNA, the CDR3 is TGCGCCAGCAGTGAGAGGGAAACAGGGGTCTGGGGCAATGAGCAGTTCTTC. Translating it yields CASSERETGVWGNEQFF.

This clonotype was seen many times. The CDR3 loop is CASSTAGRSASSSYNEQFF. The CDR3 region has the DNA TGCGCCAGCAGCACGGCCGGGAGGAGCGCTTCGAGCTCCTACAATGAGCAGTTCTTC. The V and J genes are TRBV5-1 and TRBJ2-1; 7 bases map to TRBD2. This CDR3 comprises 19 residues. Trimming cost V 4 bases and J 0 bases; bases outside gene matches: 16. The V gene's germline CDR1 is SGHRS and CDR2 YFSETQ.

This clonotype was detected a few times. V and J are TRBV19 and TRBJ2-1; D uncertain. Germline V gene data show CDR1 as LNHDA and CDR2 as SQIVND (reference sequence). The CDR3 spans 13 residues. Trimming removed 6 bases from V and 4 bases from J, with 10 bases in between. CDR3 DNA: TGTGCCAGTAGGCTCTTAGGGTACAATGAGCAGTTCTTC. Protein: CASRLLGYNEQFF.

This clonotype was observed many times. V and J are TRBV6-1 and TRBJ1-1; no reliable D call. Deletions cut 1 base from V and 0 bases from J, with 9 bases between. In germline, CDR1 is MNHNS, CDR2 SASEGT. The CDR3 has 15 residues. The CDR3 reads CASSEVEALNTEAFF. CDR3 in DNA: TGTGCCAGCAGTGAAGTCGAGGCCCTGAACACTGAAGCTTTCTTT.

This clonotype has just a few counts. V is TRBV3-1 and J is TRBJ2-3; no definite D call. The germline V gene has CDR1 LGHDT and CDR2 YNNKEL (reference sequence). V gave up 3 bases and J gave up 0 bases, with 4 bases separating them. The CDR3 is 13 residues long. CDR3 residues: CASSQISTDTQYF. CDR3 nucleotides: TGTGCCAGCAGCCAGATTAGCACAGATACGCAGTATTTT.

This clonotype was seen repeatedly, ten times or more. V usage is TRBV5-1 and J usage is TRBJ2-2; D might be TRBD1 (6 bases). The CDR3 loop spans 14 amino acids. Germline lookup yields CDR1 SGHRS and CDR2 YFSETQ. V lost 6 bases and J 1 base, leaving 10 bases between the germline ends. As DNA, the CDR3 is TGCGCCAGCACGGAGACAGGGAACACCGGGGAGCTGTTTTTT. Its protein is CASTETGNTGELFF. Combining the CDR3 with reference TRBV5-1 and TRBJ2-2 gives the whole variable domain KAGVTQTPRYLIKTRGQQVTLSCSPISGHRSVSWYQQTPGQGLQFLFEYFSETQRNKGNFPGRFSGRQFSNSRSEMNVSTLELGDSALYLCASTETGNTGELFFGEGSRLTVL.

About this clonotype itself: The junction does not match germline at one end; this may be a read error. V and J are TRBV6-6 and TRBJ1-1; D possibly corresponds to TRBD1 (6 bases). Germline values: CDR1 MNHNY, CDR2 SVGAGI (reference sequence). This CDR3 comprises 14 residues. The CDR3 here is CASSPRTDNTDAFF. The CDR3 DNA reads TGTGCCAGCAGTCCACGGACAGATAACACTGACGCTTTCTTT.

As concerns this clonotype: This could be a read error, since a much larger clone is one nucleotide away. This sequence joins TRBV6-6 and TRBJ1-5, with a possible D match to TRBD1 (6 bases). Deletions cut 7 bases from V and 8 bases from J, with 12 bases between. Germline assignment: CDR1 MNHNY and CDR2 SVGAGI (reference sequence). The CDR3 contains 12 residues. The CDR3 coding sequence is TGTGCCAGCAATAAAGAGGGGGAGCCCCAGCATTTT. This gives the protein CASNKEGEPQHF.

This clonotype was counted a few times. The chain carries TRBV12-3 or TRBV12-4 and TRBJ2-3; no clear D. The CDR3 is 13 amino acids. V gave up 2 bases and J gave up 2 bases, with 5 bases separating them. CDR3 amino acids: CASSLPNTDTQYF. In DNA, the CDR3 is TGTGCCAGCAGTTTACCTAACACAGATACGCAGTATTTT.

This clonotype was observed a few times. This sequence joins TRBV3-1 and TRBJ1-4; D remains ambiguous. The germline V and J ends were trimmed by 4 bases and 8 bases, with 14 bases remaining between them. Germline-derived CDR1 and CDR2 are LGHDT and YNNKEL (reference sequence). This CDR3 is built from 14 residues. The CDR3 DNA sequence: TGTGCCAGCAGCCCGCGAGGCGCGGAGGAAAAACTGTTTTTT. This encodes CASSPRGAEEKLFF.

The J gene is TRBJ2-5, the V gene TRBV2, with a weak D call TRBD1 (5 bases). Trimming took off 4 bases at V and 1 base at J, with 19 bases between the two ends. In germline, CDR1 is SNHLY, CDR2 FYNNEI. This CDR3 contains 17 residues. The CDR3 nucleotides are TGTGCCAGCAGTGGCCGGCCAGGCGACAGATTCCAAGAGACCCAGTACTTC. Translating it yields CASSGRPGDRFQETQYF.

CDR3 region: CASSQSSGANVLTF. CDR3 coding DNA: TGTGCCAGCAGTCAAAGCTCTGGGGCCAACGTCCTGACTTTC. The chain joins TRBV12-3 or TRBV12-4 to TRBJ2-6; D gene unclear. CDR3 length: 14 amino acids. With 5 bases removed from V and 0 bases from J, the gap between germline ends came to 5 bases.